These T cell receptor beta chains were read from a single sample in a study of blood T cell repertoires in COVID-19. The protocol was immunoSEQ multiplex PCR, while the TCRdb copy is restricted to in-frame clones and leaves out a portion. In the table there are 99,000 or so clones, 81% of which are singletons. Sequenced material: peripheral blood. The receptor source for this set is a man older than 75 with acute or convalescent COVID-19. CDR3s include the opening cysteine and the closing phenylalanine or tryptophan. The D gene is left open where the match is weak. Not all rows give a size; the values are once, few, many and, for expanded clones, a class.

v_call: TRBV18
j_call: TRBJ1-1
d_call: .
clone_size: .
cdr3_aa: CASSPRVEMNTEAFF
cdr3_nt: TGTGCCAGCTCACCACGGGTGGAGATGAACACTGAAGCTTTCTTT

v_call: TRBV5-1
j_call: TRBJ2-2
d_call: TRBD1
clone_size: few
cdr3_aa: CASSVLRDSGTGELFF
cdr3_nt: TGCGCCAGCAGCGTCCTCCGGGACAGTGGAACCGGGGAGCTGTTTTTT

v_call: TRBV9
j_call: TRBJ2-1
d_call: .
clone_size: .
cdr3_aa: CASSGGDWGEQFF
cdr3_nt: TGTGCCAGCAGCGGCGGGGACTGGGGTGAGCAGTTCTTC

v_call: TRBV7-2
j_call: TRBJ1-4
d_call: .
clone_size: .
cdr3_aa: CASSPPGTPQKLFF
cdr3_nt: TGTGCCAGCAGCCCCCCGGGAACCCCCCAAAAACTGTTTTTT

v_call: TRBV7-9
j_call: TRBJ1-1
d_call: .
clone_size: .
cdr3_aa: CASILLAARAFF
cdr3_nt: TGTGCCAGCATCCTATTGGCCGCTAGGGCTTTCTTT

v_call: TRBV27
j_call: TRBJ1-5
d_call: TRBD1
clone_size: .
cdr3_aa: CASMDRGLGNQPQHF
cdr3_nt: TGTGCCAGTATGGACAGGGGGCTGGGCAATCAGCCCCAGCATTTT

v_call: TRBV30
j_call: TRBJ2-2
d_call: .
clone_size: .
cdr3_aa: CAWSGHTNTGELFF
cdr3_nt: TGTGCCTGGAGTGGGCACACAAACACCGGGGAGCTGTTTTTT

v_call: TRBV5-1
j_call: TRBJ2-2
d_call: .
clone_size: .
cdr3_aa: CASSLAGAGGSGELFF
cdr3_nt: TGCGCCAGCAGCTTGGCCGGCGCAGGGGGGTCCGGGGAGCTGTTTTTT

v_call: TRBV11-2
j_call: TRBJ1-1
d_call: TRBD1
clone_size: .
cdr3_aa: CASSYLGQGIAEAFF
cdr3_nt: TGTGCCAGCAGCTATCTCGGACAGGGAATCGCTGAAGCTTTCTTT

v_call: TRBV19
j_call: TRBJ1-2
d_call: TRBD1
clone_size: .
cdr3_aa: CASSLGQGNYGYTF
cdr3_nt: TGTGCCAGCTCCCTTGGACAGGGGAACTATGGCTACACCTTC

v_call: TRBV19
j_call: TRBJ2-2
d_call: .
clone_size: .
cdr3_aa: CASTERGTVNTGELFF
cdr3_nt: TGTGCCAGTACCGAACGGGGGACAGTGAACACCGGGGAGCTGTTTTTT

v_call: TRBV18
j_call: TRBJ1-3
d_call: .
clone_size: .
cdr3_aa: CASSSNSGNTIYF
cdr3_nt: TGTGCCAGCTCGTCCAACTCTGGAAACACCATATATTTT

v_call: TRBV28
j_call: TRBJ1-5
d_call: .
clone_size: .
cdr3_aa: CASSLGQGGNQPQHF
cdr3_nt: TGTGCCAGCAGTTTGGGCCAGGGAGGGAATCAGCCCCAGCATTTT

v_call: TRBV2
j_call: TRBJ2-3
d_call: TRBD2
clone_size: .
cdr3_aa: CASSRTSSTDTQYF
cdr3_nt: TGTGCCAGCAGCCGGACTAGTTCCACAGATACGCAGTATTTT

v_call: TRBV4-3
j_call: TRBJ1-1
d_call: TRBD1
clone_size: .
cdr3_aa: CASSHTGGANTEAFF
cdr3_nt: TGCGCCAGCAGTCATACAGGGGGCGCGAACACTGAAGCTTTCTTT

v_call: TRBV6-5
j_call: TRBJ2-7
d_call: TRBD1
clone_size: .
cdr3_aa: CASSYNRQGGEQYF
cdr3_nt: TGTGCCAGCAGTTATAATCGACAGGGGGGCGAGCAGTACTTC

v_call: TRBV6-5
j_call: TRBJ1-4
d_call: TRBD1
clone_size: once
cdr3_aa: CASRVDRGEKLFF
cdr3_nt: TGTGCCAGCAGAGTGGACAGGGGTGAAAAACTGTTTTTT

v_call: TRBV28
j_call: TRBJ2-1
d_call: TRBD2
clone_size: .
cdr3_aa: CASSSGTSRYNEQFF
cdr3_nt: TGTGCCAGCAGTTCCGGGACTAGCCGCTACAATGAGCAGTTCTTC

v_call: TRBV6-5
j_call: TRBJ2-3
d_call: .
clone_size: .
cdr3_aa: CASSQSGLSTDTQYF
cdr3_nt: TGTGCCAGCAGCCAGAGCGGGCTCAGCACAGATACGCAGTATTTT

v_call: TRBV5-1
j_call: TRBJ2-3
d_call: .
clone_size: .
cdr3_aa: CASSLASGVSDTQYF
cdr3_nt: TGCGCCAGCAGCTTGGCCTCGGGGGTTTCAGATACGCAGTATTTT

v_call: TRBV7-9
j_call: TRBJ1-1
d_call: TRBD1
clone_size: few
cdr3_aa: CASSPTTGGNTEAFF
cdr3_nt: TGTGCCAGCAGCCCGACGACAGGGGGGAACACTGAAGCTTTCTTT

v_call: TRBV29-1
j_call: TRBJ1-3
d_call: TRBD1
clone_size: .
cdr3_aa: CSATGGAENTIYF
cdr3_nt: TGCAGCGCGACAGGGGGCGCCGAAAACACCATATATTTT

v_call: TRBV28
j_call: TRBJ1-5
d_call: .
clone_size: .
cdr3_aa: CASSLNNPRKQPQHF
cdr3_nt: TGTGCCAGCAGTTTGAACAACCCCAGGAAGCAGCCCCAGCATTTT

v_call: TRBV7-2
j_call: TRBJ2-1
d_call: .
clone_size: .
cdr3_aa: CASSFEGYTYNEQFF
cdr3_nt: TGTGCCAGCAGCTTTGAGGGATACACCTACAATGAGCAGTTCTTC

v_call: TRBV4-2
j_call: TRBJ2-2
d_call: .
clone_size: few
cdr3_aa: CASSQLDTYTGELFF
cdr3_nt: TGTGCCAGCAGCCAGCTTGACACGTACACCGGGGAGCTGTTTTTT

v_call: TRBV5-4
j_call: TRBJ1-3
d_call: TRBD1
clone_size: .
cdr3_aa: CASSPRQGALGNTIYF
cdr3_nt: TGTGCCAGCAGCCCGAGACAGGGGGCACTTGGAAACACCATATATTTT

v_call: TRBV11-2
j_call: TRBJ2-1
d_call: TRBD1
clone_size: .
cdr3_aa: CASSPLGQGQWEQFF
cdr3_nt: TGTGCCAGCAGCCCCTTAGGACAGGGACAATGGGAGCAGTTCTTC

v_call: TRBV19
j_call: TRBJ2-5
d_call: .
clone_size: .
cdr3_aa: CASSKGRGIKAQYF
cdr3_nt: TGTGCCAGTAGTAAGGGCAGGGGAATTAAGGCCCAGTACTTC

v_call: TRBV19
j_call: TRBJ1-3
d_call: .
clone_size: .
cdr3_aa: CATSGKGNTIYF
cdr3_nt: TGTGCCACTTCCGGGAAGGGAAACACCATATATTTT